These 31 T cell receptor beta chains came from one sample sequenced in a study of pediatric ulcerative colitis. Sequencing was performed with immunoSEQ multiplex PCR; in TCRdb, only in-frame clones are kept and a portion is missing. The sample has tens of thousands of clones, approximately 82% seen once. The sequenced sample consisted of blood. The receptors were sampled from a boy aged 10-17 years with severe ulcerative colitis.

The V and J genes are TRBV2 and TRBJ2-3, with D hard to call. Germline CDR1 is SNHLY and CDR2 is FYNNEI. V was pared by 4 bases and J by 6 bases, with 5 bases between. The CDR3 sequence is 11 residues long. CDR3 sequence reads: CASSAPDTQYF. The CDR3 nucleotides are TGTGCCAGCAGTGCCCCGGATACGCAGTATTTT.

The chain uses TRBV2 and TRBJ2-3; a weak D match, TRBD1 (6 bases). Germline assignment: CDR1 SNHLY and CDR2 FYNNEI. This CDR3 has 14 amino acids. Deletions cut 6 bases from V and 4 bases from J, with 14 bases between. The CDR3 reads CASREQGWADTQYF. As DNA, the CDR3 is TGTGCCAGCAGGGAACAGGGATGGGCAGATACGCAGTATTTT.

CDR3 bases: TGTGCCAGCAGCCCCCGGGACAGTTTATACTACGAGCAGTACTTC. Protein: CASSPRDSLYYEQYF. The chain uses TRBV5-5 and TRBJ2-7; the match to TRBD1 covers 7 bases. The CDR3 consists of 15 residues. Unmatched junction bases numbered 10, after V lost 4 bases and J lost 3 bases. CDR1 is SGHKS and CDR2 is YYEKEE in the germline V gene (reference sequence).

The chain is built from TRBV30 and TRBJ2-7; 14 nucleotides align to TRBD2. The CDR3 totals 17 residues. V shed 3 bases and J 6 bases; nucleotides not matched to a gene: 13. The germline V gene encodes CDR1 GTSNPN and CDR2 SVGIG (reference sequence). CDR3 residues: CAWRQYWTSGGPGEQYF. The CDR3 DNA reads as TGTGCCTGGAGACAATACTGGACTAGCGGGGGGCCTGGCGAGCAGTACTTC.

This clone was observed a single time. V is TRBV30 and J is TRBJ1-4, with D perhaps matching TRBD1 (6 bases). The length of the CDR3 is 14 residues. With 3 bases removed from V and 4 bases from J, the gap between germline ends came to 12 bases. CDR1 is GTSNPN, CDR2 SVGIG, per germline (reference sequence). In DNA form, the CDR3 reads TGTGCCTGGAGATATGGACAGTATAATGAAAAACTGTTTTTT. Its protein is CAWRYGQYNEKLFF. The variable domain in full, with the rest retrieved from reference TRBV30 and TRBJ1-4, is SQTIHQWPATLVQPVGSPLSLECTVEGTSNPNLYWYRQAAGRGLQLLFYSVGIGQISSEVPQNLSASRPQDRQFILSSKKLLLSDSGFYLCAWRYGQYNEKLFFGSGTQLSVL.

The rearrangement joins TRBV2 to TRBJ2-6; weak D call: TRBD2 (5 bases). Germline CDR1 and CDR2: SNHLY and FYNNEI. V was trimmed by 9 bases and J by 1 base, leaving 13 bases between them. The CDR3 has 15 residues. CDR3 region: CARGEEGSGANVLTF. CDR3 bases: TGTGCCAGGGGAGAGGAAGGGTCTGGGGCCAACGTCCTGACTTTC.

This chain links TRBV5-1 with TRBJ2-1, with D possibly matching TRBD2 (5 bases). The CDR3 contains 16 residues. With 0 bases removed from V and 4 bases from J, the gap between germline ends came to 14 bases. Germline V lookup: CDR1 SGHRS, CDR2 YFSETQ. In DNA, the CDR3 is TGCGCCAGCAGCTTGGAGGCGGGCTCAGGATACAATGAGCAGTTCTTC. The encoded protein is CASSLEAGSGYNEQFF.

The genes are TRBV18 and TRBJ2-4; D assignment may be TRBD1 or TRBD2 (5 bases each). The CDR3 has 17 residues. Trimming left V 6 bases short and J 1 base short, with 19 bases between. Germline CDR1 is KGHSH and CDR2 is LQKENI. The DNA of the CDR3 is TGTGCCAGCTCGACATGGGCGTCCGGGGCTGCCAAAAACATTCAGTACTTC. It specifies CASSTWASGAAKNIQYF. Complete variable domain (other parts from reference TRBV18 and TRBJ2-4): NAGVMQNPRHLVRRRGQEARLRCSPMKGHSHVYWYRQLPEEGLKFMVYLQKENIIDESGMPKERFSAEFPKEGPSILRIQQVVRGDSAAYFCASSTWASGAAKNIQYFGAGTRLSVL.

This CDR3 is CSAKYQETQYF. The CDR3 bases are TGCAGTGCCAAATATCAAGAGACCCAGTACTTC. The chain couples TRBV20-1 to TRBJ2-5; D remains unclear. Germline V gene sequence: CDR1 DFQATT, CDR2 SNEGSKA (reference sequence). The CDR3 has 11 amino acids. V lost 6 bases to trimming and J lost 2 bases, with 7 bases between them.

The chain uses TRBV11-1 and TRBJ1-1; D gene uncertain. The ends were cut back, 5 bases at V and 1 base at J, with 17 bases in the middle. The CDR3 has 16 residues. From germline, CDR1 is SGHAT and CDR2 FQDESV (reference sequence). CDR3 in amino acids: CASSPYYGRPNTEAFF. CDR3 DNA: TGTGCCAGCAGCCCCTATTATGGCAGACCGAACACTGAAGCTTTCTTT.

The genes are TRBV27 and TRBJ2-3; 7 bases map to TRBD1. This CDR3 spans 14 amino acids. Germline V gives CDR1 MNHEY, CDR2 SMNVEV (reference sequence). The trim removed 6 bases at V and 4 bases at J, leaving 7 bases unmatched. The CDR3 loop is CASSWTGGSDTQYF. CDR3 DNA sequence: TGTGCCAGCAGCTGGACAGGAGGTTCAGATACGCAGTATTTT.

This chain connects TRBV5-1 to TRBJ2-1, with 12 positions matching TRBD2. Losses at the gene ends were 0 bases for V and 7 bases for J; bases not matched to a gene: 2. Germline values: CDR1 SGHRS, CDR2 YFSETQ. This CDR3 comprises 15 residues. CDR3 sequence reads: CASSLGLAGDNEQFF. CDR3 DNA: TGCGCCAGCAGCTTGGGACTAGCGGGGGATAATGAGCAGTTCTTC.

The rearrangement links TRBV2 to TRBJ1-6; D perhaps matches TRBD1 (5 bases). The CDR3 totals 14 residues. Germline values: CDR1 SNHLY, CDR2 FYNNEI. V was clipped by 5 bases and J by 9 bases, with 14 bases between them. The CDR3 nucleotides are TGTGCCAGCAGTCCCGGCCAGGGAGGTTCACCCCTCCACTTT. This codes for CASSPGQGGSPLHF.

The chain has TRBV30 and TRBJ1-6; D is unclear. Looked up from germline, CDR1 is GTSNPN and CDR2 is SVGIG (reference sequence). The V end lost 2 bases, the J end lost 8 bases, and 10 bases lay between the germline ends. The length of the CDR3 is 13 residues. The CDR3 DNA reads as TGTGCCTGGAGTACAATATTCCATTCACCCCTCCACTTT. Its translation is CAWSTIFHSPLHF.

The chain recombines TRBV30 with TRBJ2-3; 14 nucleotides agree with TRBD2. Germline CDR1 and CDR2: GTSNPN and SVGIG (reference sequence). The V and J ends lost 0 bases and 4 bases, in that order; junction bases with no gene match: 3. The CDR3 runs 16 residues. The CDR3 loop reads CAWSVGLAGDSDTQYF. In DNA form, the CDR3 reads TGTGCCTGGAGTGTGGGACTAGCGGGGGATTCAGATACGCAGTATTTT.

Here the CDR3 DNA reads TGCGCCAGCAGCGAAGGGATCGGCGAAAAACTGTTTTTT. This sequence encodes CASSEGIGEKLFF. The chain has TRBV5-1 and TRBJ1-4; D is undetermined. CDR3 length: 13 amino acids. CDR1 is SGHRS, CDR2 YFSETQ, per germline. Trimming cost V 4 bases and J 8 bases, with 12 bases left between them.

The chain links TRBV6-5 to TRBJ1-3; the D gene is possibly TRBD1 (6 bases). CDR3 length: 15 residues. Per the germline V gene, CDR1 is MNHEY and CDR2 is SVGAGI. V shed 1 base and J shed 2 bases, with 9 bases lying between them. In DNA form, the CDR3 reads TGTGCCAGCAGTTACTTAGCAGGGGCTGGAAACACCATATATTTT. Its protein product is CASSYLAGAGNTIYF.

Notes on this clone: Different DNA sequences within this sample yield the same CDR3. The V gene is TRBV7-2, the J gene TRBJ1-5, with D possibly being TRBD1 (5 bases). This CDR3 spans 15 amino acids. Looked up from germline, CDR1 is SGHTA and CDR2 is FQGNSA. Trimming left V 1 base short and J 2 bases short, with 9 bases between. CDR3 region: CASSLELGGNQPQHF. For the CDR3, the DNA is TGTGCCAGCAGCTTAGAGTTGGGGGGCAATCAGCCCCAGCATTTT.

The CDR3 here is CASSQDNWGRAFF. The CDR3 bases are TGTGCCAGCAGCCAAGACAATTGGGGGAGAGCTTTCTTT. This chain connects TRBV14 to TRBJ1-1; D might be TRBD1 (5 bases). The CDR3 has 13 residues. Germline CDR1 is SGHDN and CDR2 is FVKESK. V lost 0 bases and J lost 10, with 12 bases in between. Variable domain in full (rest from reference TRBV14 and TRBJ1-1): EAGVTQFPSHSVIEKGQTVTLRCDPISGHDNLYWYRRVMGKEIKFLLHFVKESKQDESGMPNNRFLAERTGGTYSTLKVQPAELEDSGVYFCASSQDNWGRAFFGQGTRLTVV.

The V gene is TRBV30, the J gene TRBJ2-5; weak D call: TRBD2 (6 bases). The V gene lost 2 bases and the J gene lost 5 bases, with 12 bases spanning the gap. CDR1 is GTSNPN and CDR2 is SVGIG in the germline V gene (reference sequence). This CDR3 is 13 amino acids long. The CDR3 protein is CAWSPLRGETQYF. The CDR3 bases are TGTGCCTGGAGTCCTCTCCGGGGGGAGACCCAGTACTTC.

The J gene is TRBJ2-2, the V gene TRBV7-2; no reliable D call. The CDR3 is 14 amino acids. CDR1 SGHTA and CDR2 FQGNSA come from the germline V gene. Between the trimmed V and J ends, which lost 5 bases and 4 bases, there was a span of 11 bases. CDR3 sequence (DNA): TGTGCCAGCAGCCTTCTAAGTGGCACCGGGGAGCTGTTTTTT. It translates to CASSLLSGTGELFF.

This clone was observed a handful of times. The J gene is TRBJ1-1, the V gene TRBV19; D might be TRBD1 (5 bases). Trimming removed 10 bases from V and 0 bases from J, with 15 bases in between. Germline V gene sequence: CDR1 LNHDA, CDR2 SQIVND (reference sequence). The CDR3 sequence is 14 residues long. The CDR3 region has the DNA TGTGCCACCAGAAAGACAGCAATGAACACTGAAGCTTTCTTT. It is translated as CATRKTAMNTEAFF.

V usage is TRBV7-6 and J usage is TRBJ1-3, with D unclear. Between the trimmed V and J ends, which lost 2 bases and 0 bases, there was a span of 11 bases. Germline V CDR1 and CDR2: SGHVS, FNYEAQ. The CDR3 runs 16 residues. CDR3 residues: CASSLIDGDSGNTIYF. In nucleotides, the CDR3 is TGTGCCAGCAGCTTAATCGACGGGGACTCTGGAAACACCATATATTTT.

The chain has TRBV5-1 and TRBJ2-7; possible D gene TRBD1, 6 bases. V was shortened by 4 bases and J by 4 bases, with 15 bases between the two germline ends. CDR1 is SGHRS, CDR2 YFSETQ, per germline. The CDR3 runs to 14 residues. CDR3 amino acids: CASSTGQRNYEQYF. CDR3 nucleotides: TGCGCCAGCAGCACGGGACAACGCAATTACGAGCAGTACTTC.

DNA of the CDR3: TGTGCCAGCCTAATGACAGAGAACTATGGCTACACCTTC. Translating it yields CASLMTENYGYTF. V is TRBV6-7 and J is TRBJ1-2; a possible D gene is TRBD1 (5 bases). TRBV6-7 is treated as an ORF (open reading frame) with a function not yet certain. The germline V and J ends were trimmed by 8 bases and 2 bases, with 12 bases remaining between them. The CDR3 has 13 amino acids.

The chain combines TRBV5-1 with TRBJ1-5, with D unclear. Germline CDR1 is SGHRS and CDR2 is YFSETQ. Trimming took off 0 bases at V and 1 base at J, with 8 bases between the two ends. The CDR3 has 15 residues. CDR3: CASSLEQRSNQPQHF. The CDR3 bases are TGCGCCAGCAGCTTGGAGCAGAGGAGCAATCAGCCCCAGCATTTT.

The J gene is TRBJ2-5, the V gene TRBV9; D is unclear. With 0 bases removed from V and 5 bases from J, the gap between germline ends came to 11 bases. CDR3 length equals 14 residues. Germline V gene data show CDR1 as SGDLS and CDR2 as YYNGEE. The chain's CDR3 is CASSVGAAGETQYF. The CDR3 DNA is TGTGCCAGCAGCGTAGGGGCGGCCGGGGAGACCCAGTACTTC. Looking up the rest from reference TRBV9 and TRBJ2-5 gives the full variable domain: DSGVTQTPKHLITATGQRVTLRCSPRSGDLSVYWYQQSLDQGLQFLIQYYNGEERAKGNILERFSAQQFPDLHSELNLSSLELGDSALYFCASSVGAAGETQYFGPGTRLLVL.

The CDR3 coding sequence is TGTGCCAGCAGCGGGTCCCCCCGGAATACGCAGTATTTT. Protein sequence: CASSGSPRNTQYF. The rearrangement joins TRBV9 to TRBJ2-3; D not certain. Germline loops: CDR1 SGDLS, CDR2 YYNGEE. Trimming shortened V by 3 bases and J by 7 bases, and 12 bases separated the two germline ends. This CDR3 comprises 13 residues.

The chain recombines TRBV7-9 with TRBJ2-1, with D hard to call. The V and J ends lost 3 bases and 8 bases respectively, with 2 bases between them. The CDR3 spans 10 residues. The V gene's germline CDR1 is SEHNR and CDR2 FQNEAQ (reference sequence). Here the CDR3 reads CASSLDEQFF. The CDR3 nucleotides are TGTGCCAGCAGCTTGGATGAGCAGTTCTTC.

The rearrangement joins TRBV2 to TRBJ1-6, with a weak D call TRBD1 (6 bases). Germline V gene lookup returns CDR1 SNHLY and CDR2 FYNNEI. The V gene lost 5 bases and the J gene lost 0 bases, with 17 bases spanning the gap. The CDR3 is made up of 18 amino acids. CDR3 in amino acids: CASSPPRGASSYNSPLHF. The CDR3 DNA follows: TGTGCCAGCAGTCCCCCGCGGGGGGCCAGCTCCTATAATTCACCCCTCCACTTT.

The chain recombines TRBV6-5 with TRBJ1-6; perhaps TRBD1 as D (6 bases). Germline values: CDR1 MNHEY, CDR2 SVGAGI. Deletions cut 4 bases from V and 7 bases from J, with 14 bases between. This CDR3 has 15 amino acids. The CDR3 region is CASSWDTAINSPLHF. In DNA form, the CDR3 reads TGTGCCAGCAGTTGGGACACAGCCATCAATTCACCCCTCCACTTT.